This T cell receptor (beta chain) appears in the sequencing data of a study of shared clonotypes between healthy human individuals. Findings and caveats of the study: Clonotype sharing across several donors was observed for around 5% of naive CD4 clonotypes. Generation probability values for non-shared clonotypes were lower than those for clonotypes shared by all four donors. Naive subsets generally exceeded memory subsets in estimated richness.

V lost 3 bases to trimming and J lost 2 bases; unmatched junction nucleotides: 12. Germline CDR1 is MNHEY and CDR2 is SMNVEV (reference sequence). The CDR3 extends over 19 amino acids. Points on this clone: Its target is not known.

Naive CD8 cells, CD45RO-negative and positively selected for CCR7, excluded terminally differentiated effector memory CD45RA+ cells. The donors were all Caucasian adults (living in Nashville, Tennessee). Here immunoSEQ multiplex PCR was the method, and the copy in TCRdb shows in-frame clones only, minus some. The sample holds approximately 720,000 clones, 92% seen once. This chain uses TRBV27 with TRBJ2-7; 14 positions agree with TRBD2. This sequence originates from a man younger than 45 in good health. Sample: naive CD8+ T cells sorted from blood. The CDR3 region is CASSLRGTSGRGGPYEQYF. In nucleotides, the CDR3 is TGTGCCAGCAGTTTGAGAGGGACTAGCGGGAGAGGGGGGCCCTACGAGCAGTACTTC.